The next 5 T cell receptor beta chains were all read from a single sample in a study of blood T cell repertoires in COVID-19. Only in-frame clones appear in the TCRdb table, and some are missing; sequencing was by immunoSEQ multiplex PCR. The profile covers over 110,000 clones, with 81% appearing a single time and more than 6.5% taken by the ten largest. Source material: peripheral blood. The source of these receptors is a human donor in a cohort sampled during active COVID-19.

CDR3 bases: TGTGCCAGCAGATCGGCCGCGGGGACGGATCAGCCCCAGCATTTT. It encodes CASRSAAGTDQPQHF. The chain combines TRBV7-8 with TRBJ1-5, with D perhaps TRBD1 (5 bases). Germline CDR1 is SGHVS and CDR2 is FQNEAQ. The V gene lost 6 bases and the J gene lost 5 bases, with 17 bases spanning the gap. The CDR3 totals 15 residues.

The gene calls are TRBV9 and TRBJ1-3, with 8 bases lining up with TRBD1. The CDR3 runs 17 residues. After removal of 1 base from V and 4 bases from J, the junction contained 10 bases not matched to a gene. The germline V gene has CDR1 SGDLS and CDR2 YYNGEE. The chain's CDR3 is CASSVTGAGGTGNTIYF. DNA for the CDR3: TGTGCCAGCAGCGTAACGGGGGCAGGGGGCACCGGAAACACCATATATTTT.

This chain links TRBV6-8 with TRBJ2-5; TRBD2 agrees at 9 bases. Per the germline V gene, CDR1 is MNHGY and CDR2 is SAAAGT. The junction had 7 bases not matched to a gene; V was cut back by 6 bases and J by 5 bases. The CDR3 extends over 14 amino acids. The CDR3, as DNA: TGTGCCAGCAGAGGACTAGCGAGGTGGGAGACCCAGTACTTC. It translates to CASRGLARWETQYF.

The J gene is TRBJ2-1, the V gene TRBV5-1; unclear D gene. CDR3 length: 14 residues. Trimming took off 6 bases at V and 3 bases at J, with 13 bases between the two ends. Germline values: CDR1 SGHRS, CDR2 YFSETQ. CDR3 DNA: TGCGCCAGCAATCAGGTGTCCTTCTACAATGAGCAGTTCTTC. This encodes CASNQVSFYNEQFF.

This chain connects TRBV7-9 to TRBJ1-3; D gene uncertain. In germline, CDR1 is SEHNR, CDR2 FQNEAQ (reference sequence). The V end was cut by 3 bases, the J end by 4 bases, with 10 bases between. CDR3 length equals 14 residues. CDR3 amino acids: CASSFLVEGNTIYF. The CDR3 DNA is TGTGCCAGCAGCTTTTTGGTTGAGGGAAACACCATATATTTT.